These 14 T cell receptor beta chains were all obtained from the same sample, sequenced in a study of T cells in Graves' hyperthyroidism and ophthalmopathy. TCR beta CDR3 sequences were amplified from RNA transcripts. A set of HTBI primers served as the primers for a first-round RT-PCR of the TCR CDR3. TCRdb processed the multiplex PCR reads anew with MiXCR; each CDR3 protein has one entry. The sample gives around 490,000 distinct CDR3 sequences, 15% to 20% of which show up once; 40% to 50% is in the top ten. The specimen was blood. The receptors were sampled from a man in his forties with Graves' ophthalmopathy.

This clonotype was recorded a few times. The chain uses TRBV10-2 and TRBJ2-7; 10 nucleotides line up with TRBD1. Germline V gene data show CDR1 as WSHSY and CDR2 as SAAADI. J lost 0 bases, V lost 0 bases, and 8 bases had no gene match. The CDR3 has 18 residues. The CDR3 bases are TGCGCCAGCAGTGAGTCGATGGGGACAGGGGCCGGCTCCTACGAGCAGTACTTC. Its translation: CASSESMGTGAGSYEQYF.

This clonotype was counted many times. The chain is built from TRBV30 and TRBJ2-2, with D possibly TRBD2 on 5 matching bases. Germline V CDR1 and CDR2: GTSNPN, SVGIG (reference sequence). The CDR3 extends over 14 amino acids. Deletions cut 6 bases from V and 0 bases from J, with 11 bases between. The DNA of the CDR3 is TGTGCCTGTAGCGCCTTAGCGAACACCGGGGAGCTGTTTTTT. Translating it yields CACSALANTGELFF. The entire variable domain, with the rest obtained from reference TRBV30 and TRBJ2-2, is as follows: SQTIHQWPATLVQPVGSPLSLECTVEGTSNPNLYWYRQAAGRGLQLLFYSVGIGQISSEVPQNLSASRPQDRQFILSSKKLLLSDSGFYLCACSALANTGELFFGEGSRLTVL.

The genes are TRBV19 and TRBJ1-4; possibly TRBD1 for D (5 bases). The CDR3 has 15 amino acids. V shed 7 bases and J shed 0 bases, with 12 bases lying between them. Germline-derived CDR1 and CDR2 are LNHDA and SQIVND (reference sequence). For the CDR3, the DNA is TGTGCCAGTAAAACCGGGACGGCAACTAATGAAAAACTGTTTTTT. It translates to CASKTGTATNEKLFF.

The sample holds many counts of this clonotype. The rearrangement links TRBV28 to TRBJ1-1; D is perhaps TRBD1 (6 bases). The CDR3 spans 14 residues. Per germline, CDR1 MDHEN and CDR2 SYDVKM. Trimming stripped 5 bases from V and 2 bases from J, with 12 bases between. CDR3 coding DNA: TGTGCCAGCAGTATCGGACAGTCCAACACTGAAGCTTTCTTT. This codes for CASSIGQSNTEAFF.

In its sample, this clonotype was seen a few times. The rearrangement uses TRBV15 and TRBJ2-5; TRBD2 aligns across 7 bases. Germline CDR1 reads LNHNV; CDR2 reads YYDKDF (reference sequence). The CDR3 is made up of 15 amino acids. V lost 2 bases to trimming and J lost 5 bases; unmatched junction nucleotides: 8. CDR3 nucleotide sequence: TGTGCCACCAGCAGACGAATGGGAGGGGATGAGACCCAGTACTTC. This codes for CATSRRMGGDETQYF.

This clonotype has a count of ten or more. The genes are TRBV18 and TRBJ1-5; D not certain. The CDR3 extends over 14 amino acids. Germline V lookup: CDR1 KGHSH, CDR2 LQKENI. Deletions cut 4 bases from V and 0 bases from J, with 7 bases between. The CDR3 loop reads CASSLYYSNQPQHF. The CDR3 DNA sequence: TGTGCCAGCTCACTATATTATAGCAATCAGCCCCAGCATTTT.

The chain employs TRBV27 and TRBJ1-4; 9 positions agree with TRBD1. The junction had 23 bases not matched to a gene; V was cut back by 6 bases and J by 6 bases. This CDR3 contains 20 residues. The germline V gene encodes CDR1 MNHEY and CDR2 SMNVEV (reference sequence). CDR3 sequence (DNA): TGTGCCAGCAGAACCCTTACCCCGGGACAGGGAAGGAGAATGGATGAAAAACTGTTTTTT. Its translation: CASRTLTPGQGRRMDEKLFF.

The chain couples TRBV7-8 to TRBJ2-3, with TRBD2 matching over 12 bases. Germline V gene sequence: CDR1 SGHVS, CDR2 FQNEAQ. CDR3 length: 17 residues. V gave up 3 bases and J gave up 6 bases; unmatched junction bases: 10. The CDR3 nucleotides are TGTGCCAGCAGCTTTCAACTAGCGGGGGGCGGGTGGGATACGCAGTATTTT. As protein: CASSFQLAGGGWDTQYF. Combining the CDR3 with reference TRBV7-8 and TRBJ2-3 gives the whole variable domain GAGVSQSPRYKVAKRGQDVALRCDPISGHVSLFWYQQALGQGPEFLTYFQNEAQLDKSGLPSDRFFAERPEGSVSTLKIQRTQQEDSAVYLCASSFQLAGGGWDTQYFGPGTRLTVL.

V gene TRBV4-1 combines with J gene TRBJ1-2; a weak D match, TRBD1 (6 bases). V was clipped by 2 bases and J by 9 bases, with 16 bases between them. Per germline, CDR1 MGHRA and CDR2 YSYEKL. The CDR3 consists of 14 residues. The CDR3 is CASSQHTPGARYTF. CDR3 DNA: TGCGCCAGCAGCCAACATACCCCAGGGGCTCGCTACACCTTC.

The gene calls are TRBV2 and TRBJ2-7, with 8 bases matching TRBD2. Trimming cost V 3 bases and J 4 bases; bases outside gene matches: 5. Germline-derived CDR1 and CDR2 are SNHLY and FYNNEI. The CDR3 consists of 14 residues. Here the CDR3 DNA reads TGTGCCAGCAGTGATGAGTCTAGCGGGTACGAGCAGTACTTC. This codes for CASSDESSGYEQYF.

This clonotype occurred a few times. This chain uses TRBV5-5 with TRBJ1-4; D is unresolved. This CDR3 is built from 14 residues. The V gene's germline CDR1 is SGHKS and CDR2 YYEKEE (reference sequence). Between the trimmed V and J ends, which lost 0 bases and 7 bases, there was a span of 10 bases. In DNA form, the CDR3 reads TGTGCCAGCAGCTTGGTCTCATTCGGTGAAAAACTGTTTTTT. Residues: CASSLVSFGEKLFF.

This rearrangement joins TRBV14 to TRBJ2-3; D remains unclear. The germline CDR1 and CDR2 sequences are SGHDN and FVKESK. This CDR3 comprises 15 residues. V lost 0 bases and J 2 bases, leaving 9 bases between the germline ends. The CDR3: CASSQDRWATDTQYF. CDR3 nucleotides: TGTGCCAGCAGCCAAGATCGGTGGGCCACAGATACGCAGTATTTT.

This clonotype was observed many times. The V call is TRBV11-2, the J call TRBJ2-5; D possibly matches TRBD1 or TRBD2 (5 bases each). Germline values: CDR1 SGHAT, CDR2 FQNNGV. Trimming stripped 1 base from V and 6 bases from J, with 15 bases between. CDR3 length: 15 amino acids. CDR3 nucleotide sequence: TGTGCCAGCAGCTTAGCCCCGGGACGTTCCCAGACCCAGTACTTC. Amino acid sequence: CASSLAPGRSQTQYF.

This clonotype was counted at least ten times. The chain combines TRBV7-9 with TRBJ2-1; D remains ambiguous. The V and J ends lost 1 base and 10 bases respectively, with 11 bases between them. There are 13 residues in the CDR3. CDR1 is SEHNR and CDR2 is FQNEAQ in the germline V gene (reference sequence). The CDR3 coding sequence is TGTGCCAGCAGCTTAGTAGGGCCATGGGAGCAGTTCTTC. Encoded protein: CASSLVGPWEQFF.